The 8 T cell receptor beta chains below were found in one sample sequenced in a study of cytomegalovirus exposure and HLA in healthy donors. With 60 Vbeta and 13 Jbeta primers, the PCR was carried out. The repertoire was sequenced with immunoSEQ multiplex PCR; TCRdb's copy has only in-frame clones and lacks some. The table records 150,000 to 200,000 clones, about 74% of them present only once. Sequencing was performed on PBMCs. These TCRs come from a male donor in good health and CMV-seronegative.

The rearrangement joins TRBV6-1 to TRBJ1-1, with 9 bases identical to TRBD1. With V trimmed by 10 bases and J by 0 bases, 9 bases remained unmatched. CDR3 length: 15 residues. The V gene's germline CDR1 is MNHNS and CDR2 SASEGT. The CDR3 loop is CAILKDRGMNTEAFF. The CDR3 region has the DNA TGTGCCATCCTCAAGGACAGGGGCATGAACACTGAAGCTTTCTTT.

The J gene is TRBJ2-2, the V gene TRBV27, with D perhaps matching TRBD1 (6 bases). V lost 7 bases and J lost 1, with 16 bases in between. The germline gives CDR1 MNHEY, CDR2 SMNVEV (reference sequence). The CDR3 contains 16 residues. The CDR3 here is CASTARGTVNTGELFF. CDR3 in DNA: TGTGCCAGCACCGCGAGGGGGACGGTGAACACCGGGGAGCTGTTTTTT.

The J gene is TRBJ1-5, the V gene TRBV6-5; a possible D gene is TRBD1 (6 bases). The CDR3 sequence is 13 residues long. V was cut by 6 bases and J by 7 bases, with 13 bases left in between. Looked up from germline, CDR1 is MNHEY and CDR2 is SVGAGI. The CDR3 sequence is CASSWTVSQPQHF. The CDR3 DNA follows: TGTGCCAGCAGCTGGACAGTCAGCCAGCCCCAGCATTTT.

The chain employs TRBV7-9 and TRBJ2-2, with 11 positions matching TRBD1. Germline V gene lookup returns CDR1 SEHNR and CDR2 FQNEAQ (reference sequence). The trim removed 5 bases at V and 3 bases at J, leaving 5 bases unmatched. The CDR3 covers 16 residues. CDR3 sequence: CASSPPGQGDTGELFF. The CDR3 nucleotides read TGTGCCAGCAGCCCACCGGGACAGGGGGACACCGGGGAGCTGTTTTTT.

This clone is a singleton in its sample. V usage is TRBV2 and J usage is TRBJ1-4, with D possibly being TRBD1 (5 bases). V was trimmed by 4 bases and J by 4 bases, leaving 10 bases between them. The CDR3 has 14 amino acids. CDR1 and CDR2 (germline): SNHLY, FYNNEI. The CDR3 nucleotides read TGTGCCAGCAGTGCCGGGGGGGATAATGAAAAACTGTTTTTT. It translates to CASSAGGDNEKLFF.

CDR3 protein: CASSSATQGHGELFF. The CDR3 region has the DNA TGTGCCAGCAGCTCCGCGACTCAAGGTCACGGGGAGCTGTTTTTT. The chain uses TRBV5-6 and TRBJ2-2; D unclear. Trimming removed 3 bases at V and 7 bases at J, with 16 bases between. The CDR3 loop spans 15 amino acids. Germline values: CDR1 SGHDT, CDR2 YYEEEE.

The rearrangement joins TRBV7-9 to TRBJ2-7; no definite D call. Germline CDR1 is SEHNR and CDR2 is FQNEAQ (reference sequence). V lost 3 bases, J lost 0 bases, and 9 bases lay in between. The CDR3 sequence is 14 residues long. The DNA of the CDR3 is TGTGCCAGCAGCTTGGCGGCCAGCTCCTACGAGCAGTACTTC. Its protein product is CASSLAASSYEQYF.

The genes are TRBV5-1 and TRBJ2-7, with 9 bases that match TRBD1. V lost 3 bases to trimming and J lost 6 bases; unmatched junction nucleotides: 10. Looked up from germline, CDR1 is SGHRS and CDR2 is YFSETQ. The CDR3 runs 15 residues. This chain's CDR3 is CASSSGQGGIGEQYF. CDR3 nucleotide sequence: TGCGCCAGCAGCTCGGGACAGGGAGGGATCGGCGAGCAGTACTTC.